Each of the 23 T cell receptor beta chains below was sequenced from the same sample in a study of control samples from healthy donors and cancer patients. Repertoires were generated with immunoSEQ multiplex PCR, while TCRdb's copy carries only in-frame clones and drops some. The sample records approximately 100,000 clones, 85% to 90% being singletons. The specimen was blood. Source of these receptors: a woman aged 45-60 years in good health.

The V and J genes are TRBV6-6 and TRBJ2-1; tentative D call: TRBD2 (5 bases). Germline assignment: CDR1 MNHNY and CDR2 SVGAGI (reference sequence). There are 14 residues in the CDR3. Between the trimmed V and J ends, which lost 2 bases and 7 bases, there was a span of 12 bases. CDR3 DNA: TGTGCCAGCAGTTACGGCGGGTTTAGTAATGAGCAGTTCTTC. This encodes CASSYGGFSNEQFF.

The gene calls are TRBV7-2 and TRBJ2-2; possible D gene TRBD1, 6 bases. The germline V and J ends were trimmed by 3 bases and 5 bases, with 7 bases remaining between them. This CDR3 region has 13 residues. The germline V gene has CDR1 SGHTA and CDR2 FQGNSA. DNA for the CDR3: TGTGCCAGCAGCTTTAGGGGGACCGGGGAGCTGTTTTTT. It codes for CASSFRGTGELFF. Together with reference TRBV7-2 and TRBJ2-2, the CDR3 gives the full variable domain: GAGVSQSPSNKVTEKGKDVELRCDPISGHTALYWYRQSLGQGLEFLIYFQGNSAPDKSGLPSDRFSAERTGGSVSTLTIQRTQQEDSAVYLCASSFRGTGELFFGEGSRLTVL.

This rearrangement joins TRBV14 to TRBJ2-1, with 8 nucleotides matching TRBD2. The CDR3 length is 15 residues. Germline V CDR1 and CDR2: SGHDN, FVKESK. V trimming: 3 bases; J trimming: 4 bases; junction bases outside the gene matches: 5. The CDR3 loop is CASSHYGRGYNEQFF. The DNA of the CDR3 is TGTGCCAGCAGCCATTACGGGAGGGGTTACAATGAGCAGTTCTTC.

V gene TRBV5-1 combines with J gene TRBJ2-5; D not resolved. V lost 0 bases to trimming and J lost 2 bases, with 5 bases between them. The CDR3 consists of 13 residues. Looked up from germline, CDR1 is SGHRS and CDR2 is YFSETQ. CDR3 sequence reads: CASSLGSQETQYF. The DNA of the CDR3 is TGCGCCAGCAGCTTGGGAAGTCAAGAGACCCAGTACTTC.

This clone was detected only a few times. V usage is TRBV5-4 and J usage is TRBJ2-7; TRBD2 matches 7 bases. Germline trimming cut 4 bases from V and 4 bases from J; bases unmatched to any gene: 5. The germline gives CDR1 SGHNT, CDR2 YYREEE (reference sequence). The CDR3 sequence is 13 residues long. The DNA for the CDR3 is TGTGCCAGCAGCGGCAGGGAGGGGTACGAGCAGTACGTC. Amino acids: CASSGREGYEQYV.

V gene TRBV7-3 combines with J gene TRBJ2-1; 8 nucleotides line up with TRBD1. Germline-derived CDR1 and CDR2 are SGHTA and FQGTGA. V was pared by 5 bases and J by 3 bases, with 6 bases of the junction left unmatched. This CDR3 region has 15 residues. The CDR3 spells CASSPTGGNYNEQFF. In DNA form, the CDR3 reads TGTGCCAGCAGCCCAACAGGGGGGAACTACAATGAGCAGTTCTTC.

The CDR3 DNA follows: TGTGCCAGCAGCCGACACAGGGGGTCTTTGAGCAATGAGCAGTTCTTC. Translated, it gives CASSRHRGSLSNEQFF. This chain uses TRBV14 with TRBJ2-1, with 8 bases identical to TRBD1. CDR1 SGHDN and CDR2 FVKESK come from the germline V gene. V was pared by 4 bases and J by 6 bases, with 11 bases of the junction left unmatched. The CDR3 is 16 amino acids.

A few counts support this clone. The chain couples TRBV5-5 to TRBJ1-6, with D possibly being TRBD1 (5 bases). V dropped 3 bases and J dropped 0 bases, with 16 bases sitting between them. Germline CDR1 is SGHKS and CDR2 is YYEKEE (reference sequence). The CDR3 runs to 18 residues. Written as DNA, the CDR3 is TGTGCCAGCAGCTCACGGGACTCCAGGAGCTCCTATAATTCACCCCTCCACTTT. This gives the protein CASSSRDSRSSYNSPLHF.

The V gene is TRBV13, the J gene TRBJ2-1, with 10 positions matching TRBD2. The V gene's germline CDR1 is PRHDT and CDR2 FYEKMQ (reference sequence). This CDR3 comprises 14 residues. V lost 4 bases, J lost 9 bases, and 6 bases stayed unmatched. This CDR3 is CASSSLAGAAEQFF. CDR3 nucleotide sequence: TGTGCCAGCAGCTCCCTAGCGGGAGCTGCTGAGCAGTTCTTC.

The genes are TRBV7-2 and TRBJ1-1; no reliable D call. V gave up 1 base and J gave up 4 bases, with 13 bases separating them. CDR1 is SGHTA and CDR2 is FQGNSA in the germline V gene. The CDR3 contains 15 residues. As DNA, the CDR3 is TGTGCCAGCAGCTTAGTACCCTTACCAGGCACTGAAGCTTTCTTT. Its translation: CASSLVPLPGTEAFF.

Details on this clone: The junction shows a germline mismatch at one end, possibly a read error. The rearrangement links TRBV7-3 to TRBJ2-1, with 7 positions matching TRBD2. This CDR3 is built from 14 residues. From germline, CDR1 is SGHTA and CDR2 FQGTGA. CDR3 region: CASSLTSAGNEQFF. CDR3 nucleotide sequence: TGTGCCAGCAGTTTAACTAGCGCAGGGAATGAGCAGTTCTTC. Filled out from reference TRBV7-3 and TRBJ2-1, the complete variable domain reads GAGVSQTPSNKVTEKGKYVELRCDPISGHTALYWYRQSLGQGPEFLIYFQGTGAADDSGLPNDRFFAVRPEGSVSTLKIQRTERGDSAVYLCASSLTSAGNEQFFGPGTRLTVL.

V and J are TRBV11-2 and TRBJ1-6; 7 nucleotides match TRBD1. This CDR3 is built from 15 residues. From germline, CDR1 is SGHAT and CDR2 FQNNGV. V was clipped by 1 base and J by 9 bases; unmatched bases: 6. CDR3: CASSLAVGGGSPLHF. The CDR3 DNA follows: TGTGCCAGCAGCTTAGCGGTAGGGGGCGGTTCACCCCTCCACTTT.

The chain recombines TRBV7-6 with TRBJ1-5; TRBD1 aligns across 9 bases. V shed 1 base, J shed 7 bases, and the junction held 5 bases outside the gene matches. Germline assignment: CDR1 SGHVS and CDR2 FNYEAQ. The CDR3 consists of 15 residues. For the CDR3, the DNA is TGTGCCAGCAGCTTAGACGGGACAGGGAGCCAGCCCCAGCATTTT. As protein: CASSLDGTGSQPQHF. Full variable domain (missing parts from reference TRBV7-6 and TRBJ1-5): GAGVSQSPRYKVTKRGQDVALRCDPISGHVSLYWYRQALGQGPEFLTYFNYEAQQDKSGLPNDRFSAERPEGSISTLTIQRTEQRDSAMYRCASSLDGTGSQPQHFGDGTRLSIL.

In DNA, the CDR3 is TGCGCCTTCCTAGGAGATCCCTATGGCTACACCTTC. Translated, it gives CAFLGDPYGYTF. The chain couples TRBV10-1 to TRBJ1-2; D is uncertain. Germline CDR1 is WNHNN and CDR2 is SYGVQD (reference sequence). Trimming cost V 11 bases and J 4 bases, with 14 bases left between them. The CDR3 contains 12 residues.

The chain combines TRBV7-8 with TRBJ2-1; D gene uncertain. Trimming took off 3 bases at V and 0 bases at J, with 9 bases between the two ends. Germline V CDR1 and CDR2: SGHVS, FQNEAQ. The CDR3 has 15 amino acids. The CDR3 DNA sequence: TGTGCCAGCAGCTTGGCACTCCACTCCTACAATGAGCAGTTCTTC. Translating it yields CASSLALHSYNEQFF.

The genes are TRBV5-6 and TRBJ1-1; a possible D gene is TRBD1 (5 bases). The CDR3 runs to 12 residues. Germline-derived CDR1 and CDR2 are SGHDT and YYEEEE. V gave up 4 bases and J gave up 5 bases, with 9 bases separating them. For the CDR3, the DNA is TGTGCCAGCAGCCCCGACAGAACTGAAGCTTTCTTT. This translates into CASSPDRTEAFF. The full variable domain, with the rest looked up from reference TRBV5-6 and TRBJ1-1, is DAGVTQSPTHLIKTRGQQVTLRCSPKSGHDTVSWYQQALGQGPQFIFQYYEEEERQRGNFPDRFSGHQFPNYSSELNVNALLLGDSALYLCASSPDRTEAFFGQGTRLTVV.

The rearrangement joins TRBV24-1 to TRBJ2-2; the D call may be TRBD1 or TRBD2 (5 bases each). V was trimmed by 9 bases and J by 5 bases, leaving 18 bases between them. The CDR3 loop spans 15 amino acids. Germline V gene sequence: CDR1 KGHDR, CDR2 SFDVKD. CDR3 loop: CATRSSGGNTGELFF. The CDR3 nucleotides are TGTGCCACCCGAAGTAGTGGGGGAAATACCGGGGAGCTGTTTTTT.

The V call is TRBV6-1, the J call TRBJ2-7, with 8 bases identical to TRBD1. J was trimmed by 4 bases and V by 3 bases; bases with no gene match: 11. The V gene's germline CDR1 is MNHNS and CDR2 SASEGT. The CDR3 has 16 residues. The CDR3 region has the DNA TGTGCCAGCAGTGATAGAGGGGGGACAGGTGGTTACGAGCAGTACTTC. Its translation: CASSDRGGTGGYEQYF.

This clone was counted only a few times. The J gene is TRBJ1-2, the V gene TRBV7-9, with a tentative D call TRBD1 (5 bases). Trimming removed 4 bases at V and 3 bases at J, with 9 bases between. The CDR3 has 13 residues. CDR1 is SEHNR, CDR2 FQNEAQ, per germline (reference sequence). The CDR3 bases are TGTGCCAGCAGCTCCGACAGCCACTATGGCTACACCTTC. Translating it yields CASSSDSHYGYTF.

The V and J genes are TRBV28 and TRBJ1-2; D gene unclear. The CDR3 is made up of 10 amino acids. The V and J ends lost 6 bases and 8 bases respectively, with 7 bases between them. Germline assignment: CDR1 MDHEN and CDR2 SYDVKM. CDR3 region: CASSSRGYTF. The CDR3 DNA reads as TGTGCCAGCAGCTCTCGGGGCTACACCTTC.

The J gene is TRBJ2-7, the V gene TRBV18, with TRBD1 matching over 8 bases. After removal of 6 bases from V and 0 bases from J, the junction contained 7 bases not matched to a gene. The germline V gene encodes CDR1 KGHSH and CDR2 LQKENI. This CDR3 region has 15 residues. CDR3 sequence reads: CASSPGQAYSYEQYV. DNA for the CDR3: TGTGCCAGCTCTCCGGGACAGGCCTACTCCTACGAGCAGTACGTC.

CDR3 sequence (DNA): TGTGCCAGCAGTGCGGCAGGGGGACGGGAGGCCAAACGAAACATTCAGTACTTC. Protein: CASSAAGGREAKRNIQYF. This chain connects TRBV6-2 or TRBV6-3 to TRBJ2-4, with D possibly being TRBD1 or TRBD2 (7 bases each). The V gene's germline CDR1 is MNHEY and CDR2 SVGEGT. This CDR3 contains 18 residues. Trimming left V 5 bases short and J 6 bases short, with 26 bases between.

This chain uses TRBV20-1 with TRBJ1-1; no definite D call. The V gene's germline CDR1 is DFQATT and CDR2 SNEGSKA (reference sequence). There are 11 residues in the CDR3. Trimming removed 6 bases at V and 0 bases at J, with 5 bases between. The CDR3 here is CSAPLNTEAFF. As DNA, the CDR3 is TGCAGTGCCCCCTTGAACACTGAAGCTTTCTTT.